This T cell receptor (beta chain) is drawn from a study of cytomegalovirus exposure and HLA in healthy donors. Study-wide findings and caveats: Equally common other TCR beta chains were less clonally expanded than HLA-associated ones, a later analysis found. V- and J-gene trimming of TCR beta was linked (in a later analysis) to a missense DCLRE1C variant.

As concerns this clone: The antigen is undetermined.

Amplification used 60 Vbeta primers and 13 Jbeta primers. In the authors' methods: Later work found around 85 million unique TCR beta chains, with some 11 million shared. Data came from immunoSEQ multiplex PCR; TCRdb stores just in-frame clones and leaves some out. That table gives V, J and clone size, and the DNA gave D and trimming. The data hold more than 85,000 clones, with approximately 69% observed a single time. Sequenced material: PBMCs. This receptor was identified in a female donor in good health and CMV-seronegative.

The CDR3 here is CASSLVAGKLFF. CDR3 sequence (DNA): TGTGCCAGCAGCTTGGTGGCAGGGAAACTGTTTTTT. The rearrangement uses TRBV5-5 and TRBJ1-4; possibly TRBD1 for D (5 bases). This CDR3 is built from 12 residues. The germline V and J ends were trimmed by 0 bases and 11 bases, with 8 bases remaining between them. The germline V gene has CDR1 SGHKS and CDR2 YYEKEE (reference sequence).